The sequence of this T cell receptor (beta chain) was determined in a study of human T cells and chemical hapten exposure. On the study more broadly: TCR yields differed between samples (mainly from small differences in pooled library volume).

Concerning this clonotype itself: Its cognate antigen is unknown.

Unfractionated whole blood yielded the extracted total RNA. Germline lookup yields CDR1 SQVTM and CDR2 ANQGSEA. Trimming removed 4 bases at V and 6 bases at J, with 12 bases between. The length of the CDR3 is 13 residues. What the library attached to individual cDNA molecules were unique molecular identifiers. In the original analysis: Samples had a median of 95,638 TCRs, ranging 23,224 to 690,600. TCRdb re-derived calls from the 5' RACE reads in MiXCR, one entry per CDR3 protein. The V and J calls follow TCRdb's processing rather than the paper's. Among under 85,000 distinct CDR3 sequences listed, more than 7.5% were seen once. Study-wide points: Counts of TCRs above 1 in 1000 frequency stayed unchanged with DPC sensitization.

The V call is TRBV29-1, the J call TRBJ1-4, with D perhaps TRBD1 (6 bases). The receptor was derived from a male donor in good health. The CDR3 region has the DNA TGCAGCGTTGCAGGGGAAGGGGATGAAAAACTGTTTTTT. Amino acids: CSVAGEGDEKLFF.